These 14 T cell receptor beta chains originate from one sample sequenced in a study of CD8 T cells in ankylosing spondylitis. TCRdb redid the calling of the 5' RACE reads with MiXCR, one entry per CDR3 protein. The table lists 200,000 to 300,000 distinct CDR3 sequences, over 8.5% of them singletons, with around 6.8% in the top ten. Sequencing input: blood, either unsorted or a sorted T cell fraction (not recorded which). The receptor set was obtained from a male donor with ankylosing spondylitis or in good health (not recorded which).

This clonotype was counted once. This clone may be a read error of a much larger clone one base away. The chain joins TRBV7-6 to TRBJ2-7; 8 positions match TRBD1. CDR1 and CDR2 from the germline V gene are SGHVS and FNYEAQ. This CDR3 is built from 14 residues. Trimming cost V 4 bases and J 3 bases; bases outside gene matches: 5. The CDR3, as DNA: TGTGCCAGCAGCTCCGGACAGGGACGCTACGAGCAGTACTTC. As protein: CASSSGQGRYEQYF.

This clonotype occurred many times. The V gene is TRBV9, the J gene TRBJ2-1, with 12 bases identical to TRBD2. The CDR3 consists of 17 residues. In germline, CDR1 is SGDLS, CDR2 YYNGEE. V shed 4 bases and J 0 bases; nucleotides not matched to a gene: 5. The CDR3 DNA is TGTGCCAGCAGCACCCTAGCGGGGGGGAGCTCCTACAATGAGCAGTTCTTC. Translated: CASSTLAGGSSYNEQFF.

This clonotype has a count of ten or more. This chain uses TRBV24-1 with TRBJ1-5, with TRBD1 identical over 8 bases. The CDR3 is made up of 13 amino acids. The germline V gene encodes CDR1 KGHDR and CDR2 SFDVKD. J gave up 3 bases and V 9 bases, and 3 bases lay outside the gene matches. The CDR3 DNA reads TGTGCCACCTCGGACAGGGACAATCAGCCCCAGCATTTT. Amino acids: CATSDRDNQPQHF.

V is TRBV11-2 and J is TRBJ2-1, with 8 positions matching TRBD1. V dropped 3 bases and J dropped 12; count of bases not matched to a gene: 7. CDR1 is SGHAT, CDR2 FQNNGV, per germline. This CDR3 is built from 13 residues. The CDR3 spells CASSFPGTGAQFF. The DNA of the CDR3 is TGTGCCAGCAGCTTCCCCGGGACAGGTGCGCAGTTCTTC.

The sample holds a few counts of this clonotype. The J gene is TRBJ1-3, the V gene TRBV12-3 or TRBV12-4, with D possibly matching TRBD1 (5 bases). The germline V and J ends were trimmed by 5 bases and 5 bases, with 10 bases remaining between them. The CDR3 extends over 13 amino acids. CDR3 amino acids: CASSGDRRNTIYF. Here the CDR3 DNA reads TGTGCCAGCAGTGGAGACAGAAGAAACACCATATATTTT.

This clonotype was picked up a small number of times. The chain joins TRBV3-1 to TRBJ1-1; a possible D gene is TRBD1 (6 bases). V was clipped by 4 bases and J by 0 bases, with 18 bases between them. Germline-derived CDR1 and CDR2 are LGHDT and YNNKEL (reference sequence). The CDR3 runs 17 residues. This chain's CDR3 is CASSPYPKGGMNTEAFF. CDR3 nucleotide sequence: TGTGCCAGCAGCCCTTACCCCAAGGGGGGGATGAACACTGAAGCTTTCTTT. The full variable domain, with the rest looked up from reference TRBV3-1 and TRBJ1-1, is DTAVSQTPKYLVTQMGNDKSIKCEQNLGHDTMYWYKQDSKKFLKIMFSYNNKELIINETVPNRFSPKSPDKAHLNLHINSLELGDSAVYFCASSPYPKGGMNTEAFFGQGTRLTVV.

This clonotype was picked up many times. This sequence joins TRBV5-8 and TRBJ1-1; D remains ambiguous. The CDR3 spans 11 residues. Germline V gives CDR1 SGHTS, CDR2 YDEGEE. The ends were cut back, 0 bases at V and 7 bases at J, with 4 bases in the middle. CDR3 sequence (DNA): TGTGCCAGCAGCTTGGTGGGTGAAGCTTTCTTT. Translation: CASSLVGEAFF.

The chain joins TRBV27 to TRBJ1-5, with 8 bases lining up with TRBD1. This CDR3 spans 14 amino acids. In germline, CDR1 is MNHEY, CDR2 SMNVEV (reference sequence). V shed 6 bases, J shed 10 bases, and the junction held 11 bases outside the gene matches. In DNA, the CDR3 is TGTGCCAGCAGCTCTACGACAGGGGCACCACCCCAGCATTTT. It codes for CASSSTTGAPPQHF.

The chain uses TRBV7-9 and TRBJ2-6, with D possibly matching TRBD2 (6 bases). The CDR3 sequence is 17 residues long. From germline, CDR1 is SEHNR and CDR2 FQNEAQ (reference sequence). Trimming removed 5 bases at V and 2 bases at J, with 16 bases between. The CDR3 protein is CASSPQLGGTGANVLTF. The CDR3 DNA follows: TGTGCCAGCAGCCCTCAATTGGGGGGAACTGGGGCCAACGTCCTGACTTTC.

This clonotype came up a few times. The V and J genes are TRBV3-1 and TRBJ1-2; TRBD1 agrees at 7 bases. The CDR3 consists of 15 residues. V shed 1 base, J shed 4 bases, and the junction held 6 bases outside the gene matches. Germline V lookup: CDR1 LGHDT, CDR2 YNNKEL (reference sequence). This CDR3 is CASSQGQGPTYGYTF. The CDR3 region has the DNA TGTGCCAGCAGCCAAGGACAGGGCCCCACCTATGGCTACACCTTC.

This clonotype occurred many times. The chain joins TRBV5-1 to TRBJ2-2, with a tentative D call TRBD1 (6 bases). CDR1 SGHRS and CDR2 YFSETQ come from the germline V gene. V was pared by 6 bases and J by 1 base, with 10 bases between. The length of the CDR3 is 14 residues. CDR3 coding DNA: TGCGCCAGCACCGCAGGGGAGAACACCGGGGAGCTGTTTTTT. Encoded protein: CASTAGENTGELFF. Supplemented by reference TRBV5-1 and TRBJ2-2, the full variable domain reads KAGVTQTPRYLIKTRGQQVTLSCSPISGHRSVSWYQQTPGQGLQFLFEYFSETQRNKGNFPGRFSGRQFSNSRSEMNVSTLELGDSALYLCASTAGENTGELFFGEGSRLTVL.

At least ten counts were recorded for this clonotype. This sequence joins TRBV2 and TRBJ1-4, with a tentative D call TRBD1 (5 bases). The germline V gene has CDR1 SNHLY and CDR2 FYNNEI. This CDR3 is 15 amino acids long. Between the trimmed V and J ends, which lost 2 bases and 7 bases, there was a span of 14 bases. The CDR3 sequence: CASSERQSRGEKLFF. As DNA, the CDR3 is TGTGCCAGCAGTGAACGACAGTCACGGGGTGAAAAACTGTTTTTT.

This clonotype was detected only a few times. The chain recombines TRBV5-5 with TRBJ1-5; D is ambiguous. Trimming removed 1 base from V and 4 bases from J, with 15 bases in between. Germline values: CDR1 SGHKS, CDR2 YYEKEE (reference sequence). The CDR3 sequence is 16 residues long. CDR3 DNA: TGTGCCAGCAGCTTGTGGTCAGACGGGGTAAATCAGCCCCAGCATTTT. It codes for CASSLWSDGVNQPQHF.

In this sample, this clonotype turned up a few times. The V and J genes are TRBV6-2 or TRBV6-3 and TRBJ1-2; tentative D call: TRBD1 (5 bases). The CDR3 is 14 amino acids. The germline V gene encodes CDR1 MNHEY and CDR2 SVGEGT. Between the trimmed V and J ends, which lost 5 bases and 1 base, there was a span of 11 bases. CDR3 residues: CASSNRTLNYGYTF. CDR3 coding DNA: TGTGCCAGCAGTAACAGGACCCTTAACTATGGCTACACCTTC.